This TCR beta chain is drawn from a study of sequential checkpoint blockade in melanoma. Treatment reported: randomized to nivolumab then ipilimumab (arm A) or the reverse (arm B). Only in-frame clones appear in the TCRdb table, and some are missing; sequencing was by immunoSEQ multiplex PCR. There are roughly 5,100 clones in the sample; roughly 75% occur only once, and around half lies in the top ten. The receptor comes from a human patient with melanoma. Some clones in this sample may be carry-over from other donors' samples. The sequences come from CD8+ T cells sorted from blood (inferred from file names), collected from a patient given nivolumab and ipilimumab in sequence.

The CDR3 DNA is TGCGCCAGCAGCTTGGTTGGACTAGCAATCTCGAGAGATACGCAGTATTTT. Its protein product is CASSLVGLAISRDTQYF. The chain is built from TRBV5-1 and TRBJ2-3; 8 nucleotides line up with TRBD2. J was trimmed by 5 bases and V by 0 bases; bases with no gene match: 11. The germline V gene has CDR1 SGHRS and CDR2 YFSETQ. This CDR3 contains 17 residues.